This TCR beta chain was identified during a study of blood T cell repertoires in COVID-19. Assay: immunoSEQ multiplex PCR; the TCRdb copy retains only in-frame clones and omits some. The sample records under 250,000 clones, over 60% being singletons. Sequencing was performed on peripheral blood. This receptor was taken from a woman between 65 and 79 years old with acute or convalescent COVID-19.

CDR3 DNA sequence: TGTGCCTGGAGTCAAGGTGTGGCCGGGACTAGCGGGAGTATTAATACGCAGTATTTT. Its protein is CAWSQGVAGTSGSINTQYF. The chain employs TRBV30 and TRBJ2-3, with 14 positions matching TRBD2. The CDR3 is made up of 19 amino acids. Germline-derived CDR1 and CDR2 are GTSNPN and SVGIG (reference sequence). Germline trimming cut 2 bases from V and 7 bases from J; bases unmatched to any gene: 17.